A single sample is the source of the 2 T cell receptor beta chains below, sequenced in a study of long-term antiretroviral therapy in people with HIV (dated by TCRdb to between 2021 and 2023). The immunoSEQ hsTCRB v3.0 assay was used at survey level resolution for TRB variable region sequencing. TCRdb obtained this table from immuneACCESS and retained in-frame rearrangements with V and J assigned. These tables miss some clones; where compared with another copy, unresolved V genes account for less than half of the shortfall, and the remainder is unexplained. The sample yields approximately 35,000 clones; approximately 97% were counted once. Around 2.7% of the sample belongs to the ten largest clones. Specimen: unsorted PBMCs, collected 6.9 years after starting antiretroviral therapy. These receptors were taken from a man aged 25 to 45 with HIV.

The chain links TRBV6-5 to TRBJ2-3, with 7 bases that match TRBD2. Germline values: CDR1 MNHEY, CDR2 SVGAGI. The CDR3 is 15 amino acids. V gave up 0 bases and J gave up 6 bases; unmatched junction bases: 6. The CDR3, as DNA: TGTGCCAGCAGTTACTCGGGAGCGGGAAGGGATACGCAGTATTTT. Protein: CASSYSGAGRDTQYF.

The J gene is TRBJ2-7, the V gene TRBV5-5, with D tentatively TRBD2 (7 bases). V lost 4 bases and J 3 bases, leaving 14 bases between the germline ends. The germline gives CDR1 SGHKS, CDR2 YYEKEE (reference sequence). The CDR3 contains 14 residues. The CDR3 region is CASSPGGLHYEQYF. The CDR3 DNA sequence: TGTGCCAGCAGCCCCGGGGGGCTGCACTACGAGCAGTACTTC.